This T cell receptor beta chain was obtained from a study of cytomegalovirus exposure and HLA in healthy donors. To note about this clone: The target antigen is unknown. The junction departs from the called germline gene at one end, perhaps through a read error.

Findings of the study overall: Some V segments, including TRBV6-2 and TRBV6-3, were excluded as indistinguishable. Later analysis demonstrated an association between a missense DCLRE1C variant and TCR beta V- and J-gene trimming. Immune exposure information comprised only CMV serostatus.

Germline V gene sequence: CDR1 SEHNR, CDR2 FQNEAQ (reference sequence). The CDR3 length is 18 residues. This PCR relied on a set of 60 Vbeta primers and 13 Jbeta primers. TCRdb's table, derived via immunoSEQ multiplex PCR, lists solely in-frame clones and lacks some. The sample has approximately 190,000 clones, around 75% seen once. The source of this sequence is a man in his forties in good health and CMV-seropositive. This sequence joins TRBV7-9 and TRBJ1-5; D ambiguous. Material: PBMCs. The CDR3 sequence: CSSSLIRWARYSNQPQHF. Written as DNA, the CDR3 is TGTTCCAGCAGCTTAATACGGTGGGCCCGATATAGCAATCAGCCCCAGCATTTT.